This TCR beta chain was observed in a study of T cells in Graves' hyperthyroidism and ophthalmopathy. Newly diagnosed hyperthyroidism, duration under 2 months, in patients aged 18 to 65. Germline V CDR1 and CDR2: SNHLY, FYNNEI. CDR3 length: 14 amino acids. The V end lost 1 base, the J end lost 5 bases, and 12 bases lay between the germline ends. This clonotype was recorded at least ten times. Its antigen remains unknown. General observations from the study: In the analysis, a 13 V-J model separated ophthalmopathy from stable hyperthyroidism.

Template material for amplifying TCR beta CDR3 regions consisted of RNA transcripts. TCR CDR3 regions were first amplified by RT-PCR with HTBI primers. TCRdb reanalysed the multiplex PCR reads using MiXCR and keeps one entry per CDR3 protein. The table has hundreds of thousands of distinct CDR3 sequences, just over 45% seen once; the top ten hold 8% to 8.5%. The sample was peripheral blood or thyroid tissue (not recorded which). The chain links TRBV2 to TRBJ2-7; D may be TRBD2 (6 bases). The sequence came from a woman between 18 and 29 years old with Graves' hyperthyroidism. CDR3 region: CASSEGGRLDEQYF. CDR3 DNA: TGTGCCAGCAGTGAAGGTGGGAGGCTAGACGAGCAGTACTTC.